This T cell receptor (beta chain) came from a study of T cell repertoires in cytomegalovirus infection. The wider study: An indication of both CMV infection and matching HLA type came from public TCR beta signatures.

This CDR3 has 15 amino acids. Germline V gene data show CDR1 as MNHNS and CDR2 as SASEGT. V dropped 0 bases and J dropped 2 bases, with 11 bases sitting between them. TCRdb recomputed calls from the reads with MiXCR, one row per CDR3 protein. Found here are fewer than 650,000 distinct CDR3 sequences, 40% of them singletons; the top ten hold 48%. Whole-study results and caveats: It was HLA-C-restricted CMV-specific TCR beta clonotypes that dominated the response ex vivo.

Points on this clonotype: As yet, its antigen is unknown.

This receptor was taken from a human donor in good health (CMV status not recorded). Some clones in this sample may be carry-over from other donors' samples. The chain uses TRBV6-1 and TRBJ2-7, with no clear D. The sample here was cultured PBMCs, taken from culture after CMV antigen stimulation. CDR3 coding DNA: TGTGCCAGCAGTGAAGCCCGGGCACTTCCCTACGAGCAGTACTTC. This gives the protein CASSEARALPYEQYF.